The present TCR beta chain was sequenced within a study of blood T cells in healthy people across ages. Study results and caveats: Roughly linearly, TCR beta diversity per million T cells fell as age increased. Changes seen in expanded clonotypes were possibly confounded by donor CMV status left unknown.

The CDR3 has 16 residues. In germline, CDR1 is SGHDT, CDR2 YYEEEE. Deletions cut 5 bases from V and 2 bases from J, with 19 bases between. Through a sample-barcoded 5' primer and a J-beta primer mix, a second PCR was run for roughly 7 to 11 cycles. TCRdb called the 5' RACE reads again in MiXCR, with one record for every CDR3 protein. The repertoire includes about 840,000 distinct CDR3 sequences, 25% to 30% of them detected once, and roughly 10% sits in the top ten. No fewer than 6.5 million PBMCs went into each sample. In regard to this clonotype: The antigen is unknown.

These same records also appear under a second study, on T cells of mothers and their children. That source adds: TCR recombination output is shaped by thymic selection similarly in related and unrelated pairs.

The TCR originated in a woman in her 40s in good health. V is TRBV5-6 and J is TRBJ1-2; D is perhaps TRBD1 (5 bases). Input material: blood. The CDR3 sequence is CASSVYPGQLNYGYTF. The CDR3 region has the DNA TGTGCCAGCAGTGTCTATCCGGGGCAGCTAAACTATGGCTACACCTTC.